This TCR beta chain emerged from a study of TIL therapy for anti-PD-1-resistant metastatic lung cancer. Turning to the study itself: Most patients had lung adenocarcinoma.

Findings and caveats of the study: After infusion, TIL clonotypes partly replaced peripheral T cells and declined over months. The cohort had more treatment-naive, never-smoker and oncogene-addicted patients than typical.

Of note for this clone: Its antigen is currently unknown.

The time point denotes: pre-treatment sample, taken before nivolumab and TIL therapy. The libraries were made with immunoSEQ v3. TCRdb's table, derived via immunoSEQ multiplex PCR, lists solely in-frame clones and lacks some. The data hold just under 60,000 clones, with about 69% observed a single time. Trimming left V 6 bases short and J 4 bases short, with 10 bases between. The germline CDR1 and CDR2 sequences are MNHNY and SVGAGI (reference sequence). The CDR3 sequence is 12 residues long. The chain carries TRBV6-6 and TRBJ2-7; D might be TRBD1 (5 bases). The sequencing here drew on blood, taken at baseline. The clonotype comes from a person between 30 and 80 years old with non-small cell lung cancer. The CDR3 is CASSSTAYEQYF. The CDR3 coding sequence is TGTGCCAGCAGCTCGACAGCTTACGAGCAGTACTTC.